This entry is about one T cell receptor (beta chain). These data belong to a study of OX40 agonist ivuxolimab in advanced cancers. Systemic immunosuppression or a history of autoimmune disease excluded patients. The V end lost 0 bases, the J end lost 9 bases, and 10 bases lay between the germline ends. The CDR3 contains 13 residues. Germline V gene lookup returns CDR1 SGDLS and CDR2 YYNGEE. TCRdb keeps only in-frame clones here, not all; method: immunoSEQ multiplex PCR. The sample yields roughly 90,000 clones, approximately 91% seen once. This clonotype was obtained from an adult with an advanced solid tumor such as melanoma, head and neck, liver or kidney cancer. This rearrangement joins TRBV9 to TRBJ2-4, with D unresolved. Sequencing was performed on CD4+ or CD8+ T cells sorted from blood, taken in a trial of the OX40 agonist ivuxolimab. The CDR3 region is CASSVAREGIQYF. CDR3 DNA: TGTGCCAGCAGCGTAGCCAGAGAAGGCATTCAGTACTTC.